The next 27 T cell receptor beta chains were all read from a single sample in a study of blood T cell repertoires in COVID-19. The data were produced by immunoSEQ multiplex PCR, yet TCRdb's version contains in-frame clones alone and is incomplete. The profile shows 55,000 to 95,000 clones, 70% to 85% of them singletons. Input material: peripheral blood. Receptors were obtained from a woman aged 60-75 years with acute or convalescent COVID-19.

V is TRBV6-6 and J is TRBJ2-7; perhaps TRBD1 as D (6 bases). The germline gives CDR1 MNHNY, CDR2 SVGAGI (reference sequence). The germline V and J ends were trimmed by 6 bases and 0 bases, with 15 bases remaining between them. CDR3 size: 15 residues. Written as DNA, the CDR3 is TGTGCCAGCAGGGCTGGACAGCGTTCCTCCTACGAGCAGTACTTC. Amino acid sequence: CASRAGQRSSYEQYF.

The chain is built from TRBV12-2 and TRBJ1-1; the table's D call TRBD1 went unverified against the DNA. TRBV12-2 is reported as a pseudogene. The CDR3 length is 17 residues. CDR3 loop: CASRLDRKLRSDTEAFF. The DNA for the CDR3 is TGTGCAAGTCGCTTAGACAGAAAACTCCGTTCGGACACTGAAGCTTTCTTT.

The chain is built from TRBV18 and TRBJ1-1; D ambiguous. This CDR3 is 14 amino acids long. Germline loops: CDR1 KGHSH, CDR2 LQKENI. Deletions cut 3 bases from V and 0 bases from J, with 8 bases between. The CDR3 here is CASSPNSMNTEAFF. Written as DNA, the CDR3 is TGTGCCAGCTCACCGAACAGTATGAACACTGAAGCTTTCTTT.

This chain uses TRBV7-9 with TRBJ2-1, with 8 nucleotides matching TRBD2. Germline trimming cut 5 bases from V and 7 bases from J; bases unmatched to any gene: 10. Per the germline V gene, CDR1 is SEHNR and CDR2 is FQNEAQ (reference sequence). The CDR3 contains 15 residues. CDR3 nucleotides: TGTGCCAGCAGCATGCAAAGGACTAGCAGGAATGAGCAGTTCTTC. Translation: CASSMQRTSRNEQFF.

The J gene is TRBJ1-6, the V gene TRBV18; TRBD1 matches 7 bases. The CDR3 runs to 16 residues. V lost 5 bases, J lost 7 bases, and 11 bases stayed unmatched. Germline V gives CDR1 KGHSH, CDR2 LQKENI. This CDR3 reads CASSADRAGGNSPLHF. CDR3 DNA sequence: TGTGCCAGCTCAGCCGACAGGGCAGGTGGGAATTCACCCCTCCACTTT.

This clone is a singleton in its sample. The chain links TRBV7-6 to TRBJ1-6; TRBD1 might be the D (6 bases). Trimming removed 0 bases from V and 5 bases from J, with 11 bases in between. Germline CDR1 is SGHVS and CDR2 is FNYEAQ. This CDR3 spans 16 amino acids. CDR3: CASSLASRGNNSPLHF. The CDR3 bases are TGTGCCAGCAGCTTAGCGTCCAGGGGAAATAATTCACCCCTCCACTTT.

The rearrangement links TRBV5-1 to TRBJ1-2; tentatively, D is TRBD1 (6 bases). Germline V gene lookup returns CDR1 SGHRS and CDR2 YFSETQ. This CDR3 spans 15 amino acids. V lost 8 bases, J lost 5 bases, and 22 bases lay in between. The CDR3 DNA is TGCGCCAGTCGGACCTCGGACAGCCCCGGGTATGGCTACACCTTC. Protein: CASRTSDSPGYGYTF.

The CDR3 bases are TGTGCCAGCAGCTCGGACGGACTGGTGGGGACCCAGTACTTC. The encoded protein is CASSSDGLVGTQYF. The rearrangement links TRBV7-3 to TRBJ2-5; weak D call: TRBD2 (5 bases). The germline V and J ends were trimmed by 4 bases and 7 bases, with 16 bases remaining between them. Germline V gene sequence: CDR1 SGHTA, CDR2 FQGTGA. CDR3 length: 14 residues.

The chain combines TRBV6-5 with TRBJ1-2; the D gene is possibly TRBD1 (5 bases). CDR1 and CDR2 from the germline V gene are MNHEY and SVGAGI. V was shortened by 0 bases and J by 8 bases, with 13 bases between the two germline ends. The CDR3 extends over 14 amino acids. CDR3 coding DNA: TGTGCCAGCAGTTACTCGAGCAGGGCTAAAGGCTACACCTTC. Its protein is CASSYSSRAKGYTF.

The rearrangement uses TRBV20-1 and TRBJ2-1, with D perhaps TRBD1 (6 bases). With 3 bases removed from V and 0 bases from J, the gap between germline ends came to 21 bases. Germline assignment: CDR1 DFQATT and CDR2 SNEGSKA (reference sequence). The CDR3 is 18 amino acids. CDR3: CSASIGTDRRGSYNEQFF. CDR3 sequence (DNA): TGCAGTGCTAGTATCGGGACGGACAGACGGGGCTCCTACAATGAGCAGTTCTTC.

The CDR3 DNA reads TGTGCCAGCAGCTTAGGATACCCTTGGGACAGGATTAACTATGGCTACACCTTC. It codes for CASSLGYPWDRINYGYTF. The rearrangement joins TRBV7-2 to TRBJ1-2, with 8 bases identical to TRBD1. The V segment lost 1 base and the J segment 1 base; nucleotides outside the gene matches: 11. The CDR3 is 18 residues long. Germline CDR1 reads SGHTA; CDR2 reads FQGNSA.

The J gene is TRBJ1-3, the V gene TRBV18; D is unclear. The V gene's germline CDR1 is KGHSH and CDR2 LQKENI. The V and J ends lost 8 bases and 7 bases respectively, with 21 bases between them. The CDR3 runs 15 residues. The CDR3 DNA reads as TGTGCCAGCCACGACCGGGAAGTAGTAACTAACACCATATATTTT. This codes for CASHDREVVTNTIYF. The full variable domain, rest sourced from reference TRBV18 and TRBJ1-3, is NAGVMQNPRHLVRRRGQEARLRCSPMKGHSHVYWYRQLPEEGLKFMVYLQKENIIDESGMPKERFSAEFPKEGPSILRIQQVVRGDSAAYFCASHDREVVTNTIYFGEGSWLTVV.

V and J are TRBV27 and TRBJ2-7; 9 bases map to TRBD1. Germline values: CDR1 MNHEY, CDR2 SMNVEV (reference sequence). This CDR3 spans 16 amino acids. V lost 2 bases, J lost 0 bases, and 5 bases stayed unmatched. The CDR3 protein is CASSLVGTGSSYEQYF. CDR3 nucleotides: TGTGCCAGCAGTTTAGTCGGGACAGGGAGCTCCTACGAGCAGTACTTC.

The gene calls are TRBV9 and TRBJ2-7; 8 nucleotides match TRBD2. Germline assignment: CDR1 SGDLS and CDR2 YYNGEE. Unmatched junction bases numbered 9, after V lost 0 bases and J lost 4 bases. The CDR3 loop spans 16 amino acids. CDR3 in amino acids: CASSVGASGSSYEQYF. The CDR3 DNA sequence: TGTGCCAGCAGCGTAGGGGCTAGCGGGTCAAGTTACGAGCAGTACTTC. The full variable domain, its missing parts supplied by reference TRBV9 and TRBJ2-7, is DSGVTQTPKHLITATGQRVTLRCSPRSGDLSVYWYQQSLDQGLQFLIQYYNGEERAKGNILERFSAQQFPDLHSELNLSSLELGDSALYFCASSVGASGSSYEQYFGPGTRLTVT.

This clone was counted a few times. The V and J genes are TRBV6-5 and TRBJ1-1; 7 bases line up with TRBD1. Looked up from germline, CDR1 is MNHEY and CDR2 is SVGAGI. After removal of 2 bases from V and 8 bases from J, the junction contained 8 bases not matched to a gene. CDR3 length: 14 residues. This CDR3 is CASSYTGQAAEAFF. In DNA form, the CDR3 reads TGTGCCAGCAGTTACACTGGACAGGCGGCCGAAGCTTTCTTT.

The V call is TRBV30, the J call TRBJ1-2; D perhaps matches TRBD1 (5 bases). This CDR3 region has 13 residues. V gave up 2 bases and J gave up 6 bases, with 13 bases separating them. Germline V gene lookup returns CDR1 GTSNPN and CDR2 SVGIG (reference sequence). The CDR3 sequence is CAWSIPGIHGYTF. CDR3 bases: TGTGCCTGGAGTATACCAGGGATCCATGGCTACACCTTC.

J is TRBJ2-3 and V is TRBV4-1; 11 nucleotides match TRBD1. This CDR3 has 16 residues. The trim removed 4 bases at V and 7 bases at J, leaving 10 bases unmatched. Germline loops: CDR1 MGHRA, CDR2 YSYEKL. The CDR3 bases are TGCGCCAGCAGCCGAGAGGACAGGGGGCTATTAAATACGCAGTATTTT. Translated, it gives CASSREDRGLLNTQYF.

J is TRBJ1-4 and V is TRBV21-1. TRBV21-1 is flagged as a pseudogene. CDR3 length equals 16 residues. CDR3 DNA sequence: TGTGCCAGCAGCAATACTAGTCACTCTTGGAGCGAAAAACTGTTTTTT. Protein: CASSNTSHSWSEKLFF.

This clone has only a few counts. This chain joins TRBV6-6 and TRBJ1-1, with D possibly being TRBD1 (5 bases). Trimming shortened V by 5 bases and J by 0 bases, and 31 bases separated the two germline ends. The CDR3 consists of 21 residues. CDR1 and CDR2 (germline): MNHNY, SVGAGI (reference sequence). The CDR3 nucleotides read TGTGCCAGCAGTCTTCCCCCGGGGGGACCGCTTGTACTCCTTTTGAACACTGAAGCTTTCTTT. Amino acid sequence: CASSLPPGGPLVLLLNTEAFF.

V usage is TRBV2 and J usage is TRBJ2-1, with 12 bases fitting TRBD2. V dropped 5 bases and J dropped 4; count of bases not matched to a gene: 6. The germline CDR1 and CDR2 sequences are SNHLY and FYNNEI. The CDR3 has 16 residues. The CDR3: CASSPTSGSGYNEQFF. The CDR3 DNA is TGTGCCAGCAGTCCGACTAGCGGGAGTGGGTACAATGAGCAGTTCTTC.

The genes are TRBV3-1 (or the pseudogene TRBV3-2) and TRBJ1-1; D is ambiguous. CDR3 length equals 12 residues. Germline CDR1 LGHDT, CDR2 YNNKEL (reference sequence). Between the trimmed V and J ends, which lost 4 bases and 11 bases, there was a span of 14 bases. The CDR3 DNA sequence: TGTGCCAGCAGCCCCGGGTCGGCAGTGGCTTTCTTT. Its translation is CASSPGSAVAFF.

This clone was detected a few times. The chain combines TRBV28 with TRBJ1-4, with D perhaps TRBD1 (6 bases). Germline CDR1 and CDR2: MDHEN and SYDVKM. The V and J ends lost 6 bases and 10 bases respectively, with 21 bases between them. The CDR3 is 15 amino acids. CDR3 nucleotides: TGTGCCAGCAGCTACTCGGGGGGGACAAACGGAAAACTGTTTTTT. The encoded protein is CASSYSGGTNGKLFF.

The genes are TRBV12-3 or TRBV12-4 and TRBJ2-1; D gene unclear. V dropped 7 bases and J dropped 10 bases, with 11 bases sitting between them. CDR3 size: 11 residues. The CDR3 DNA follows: TGTGCCAGCACCTCCGTGCGGGAGCAGTTCTTC. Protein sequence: CASTSVREQFF.

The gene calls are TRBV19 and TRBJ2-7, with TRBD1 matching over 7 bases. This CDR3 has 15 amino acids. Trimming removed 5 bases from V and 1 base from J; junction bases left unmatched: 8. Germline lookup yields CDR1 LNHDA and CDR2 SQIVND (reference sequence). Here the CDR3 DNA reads TGTGCCAGTAGTGACAGACAGGGCGGGTCCTACGAGCAGTACTTC. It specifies CASSDRQGGSYEQYF.

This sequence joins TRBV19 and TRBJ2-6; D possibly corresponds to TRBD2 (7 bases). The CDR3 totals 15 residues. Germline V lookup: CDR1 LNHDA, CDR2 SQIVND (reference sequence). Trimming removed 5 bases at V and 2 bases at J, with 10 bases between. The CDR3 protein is CASSGGGPGANVLTF. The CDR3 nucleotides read TGTGCCAGTAGTGGGGGGGGCCCTGGGGCCAACGTCCTGACTTTC.

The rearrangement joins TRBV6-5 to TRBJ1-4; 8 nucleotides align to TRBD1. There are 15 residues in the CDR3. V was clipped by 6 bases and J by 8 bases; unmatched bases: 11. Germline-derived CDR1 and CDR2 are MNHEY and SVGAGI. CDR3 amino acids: CASRAGPGQDEKLFF. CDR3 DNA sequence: TGTGCCAGCAGGGCCGGACCGGGACAGGACGAAAAACTGTTTTTT.

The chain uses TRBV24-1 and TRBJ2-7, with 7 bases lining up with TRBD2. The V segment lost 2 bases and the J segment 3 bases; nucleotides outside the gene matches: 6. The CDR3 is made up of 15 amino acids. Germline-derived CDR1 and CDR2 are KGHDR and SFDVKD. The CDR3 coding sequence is TGTGCCACCAGTGATTCGGGGGGAGCAGTCTACGAGCAGTACTTC. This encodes CATSDSGGAVYEQYF.